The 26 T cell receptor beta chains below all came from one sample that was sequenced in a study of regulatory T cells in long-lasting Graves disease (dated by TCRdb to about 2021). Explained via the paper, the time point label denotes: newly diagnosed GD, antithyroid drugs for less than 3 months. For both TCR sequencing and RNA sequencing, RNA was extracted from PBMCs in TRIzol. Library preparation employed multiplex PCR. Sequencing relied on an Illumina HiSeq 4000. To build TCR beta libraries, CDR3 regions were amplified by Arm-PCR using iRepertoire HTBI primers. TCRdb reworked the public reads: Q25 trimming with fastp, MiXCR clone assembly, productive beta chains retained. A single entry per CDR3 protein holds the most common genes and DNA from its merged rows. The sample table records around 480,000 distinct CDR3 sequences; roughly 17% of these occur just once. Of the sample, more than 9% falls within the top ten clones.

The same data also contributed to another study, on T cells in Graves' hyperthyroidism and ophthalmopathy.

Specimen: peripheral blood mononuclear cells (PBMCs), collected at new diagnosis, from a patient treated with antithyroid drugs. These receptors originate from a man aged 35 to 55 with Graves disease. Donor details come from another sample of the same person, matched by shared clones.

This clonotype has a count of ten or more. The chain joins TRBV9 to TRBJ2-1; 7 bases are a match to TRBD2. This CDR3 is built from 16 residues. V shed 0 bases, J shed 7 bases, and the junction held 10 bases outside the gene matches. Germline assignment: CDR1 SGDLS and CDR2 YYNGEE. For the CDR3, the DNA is TGTGCCAGCAGCGTAGACGTGGGAGGGCCTTCGAATGAGCAGTTCTTC. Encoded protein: CASSVDVGGPSNEQFF.

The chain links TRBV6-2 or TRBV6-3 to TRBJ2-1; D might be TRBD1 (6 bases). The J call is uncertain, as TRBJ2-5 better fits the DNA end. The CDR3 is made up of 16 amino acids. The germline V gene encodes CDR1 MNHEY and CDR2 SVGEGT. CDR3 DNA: TGTGCCAGCAGTTACCCCTTAGGGGGAGCCCGGGAGACCCAGTACTTC. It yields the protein CASSYPLGGARETQYF.

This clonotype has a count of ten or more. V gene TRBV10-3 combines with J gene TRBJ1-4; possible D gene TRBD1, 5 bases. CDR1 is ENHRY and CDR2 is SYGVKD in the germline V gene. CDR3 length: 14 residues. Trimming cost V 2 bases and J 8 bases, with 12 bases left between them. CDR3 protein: CAISEPGVGEKLFF. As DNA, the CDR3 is TGTGCCATCAGTGAGCCGGGGGTAGGAGAAAAACTGTTTTTT.

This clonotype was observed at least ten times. CDR3 in amino acids: CASSTGQGVNIQYF. DNA for the CDR3: TGCGCCAGCAGCACAGGACAGGGCGTCAACATTCAGTACTTC. The chain recombines TRBV5-1 with TRBJ2-4; 8 bases line up with TRBD1. The germline gives CDR1 SGHRS, CDR2 YFSETQ. V was pared by 4 bases and J by 7 bases, with 7 bases of the junction left unmatched. The CDR3 has 14 residues.

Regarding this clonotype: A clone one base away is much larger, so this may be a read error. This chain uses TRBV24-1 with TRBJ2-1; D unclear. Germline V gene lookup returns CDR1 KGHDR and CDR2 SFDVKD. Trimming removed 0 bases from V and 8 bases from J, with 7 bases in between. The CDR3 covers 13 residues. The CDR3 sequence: CATSDLVRDEQFF. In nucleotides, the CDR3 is TGTGCCACCAGTGATTTGGTCAGAGATGAGCAGTTCTTC.

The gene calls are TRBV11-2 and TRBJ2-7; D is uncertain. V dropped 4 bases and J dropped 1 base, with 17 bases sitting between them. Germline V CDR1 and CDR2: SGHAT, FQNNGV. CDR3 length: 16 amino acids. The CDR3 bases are TGTGCCAGCAGCTACGGACCACCCCAAGGGTCCTACGAGCAGTACTTC. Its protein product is CASSYGPPQGSYEQYF.

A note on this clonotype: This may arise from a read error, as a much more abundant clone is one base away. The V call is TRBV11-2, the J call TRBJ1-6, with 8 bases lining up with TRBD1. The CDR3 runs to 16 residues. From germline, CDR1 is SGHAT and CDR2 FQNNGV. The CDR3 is CASSRTGRTYDSPLHF. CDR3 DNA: TGTGCCAGCAGCCGGACAGGGCGTACCTATGATTCACCCCTCCACTTT.

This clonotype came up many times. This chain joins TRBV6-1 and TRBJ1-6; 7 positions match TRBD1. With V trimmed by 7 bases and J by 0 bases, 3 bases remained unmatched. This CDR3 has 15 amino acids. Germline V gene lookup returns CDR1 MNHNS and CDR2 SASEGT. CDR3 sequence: CASTSGGSYNSPLHF. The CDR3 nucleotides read TGTGCCAGCACCTCAGGGGGCTCCTATAATTCACCCCTCCACTTT.

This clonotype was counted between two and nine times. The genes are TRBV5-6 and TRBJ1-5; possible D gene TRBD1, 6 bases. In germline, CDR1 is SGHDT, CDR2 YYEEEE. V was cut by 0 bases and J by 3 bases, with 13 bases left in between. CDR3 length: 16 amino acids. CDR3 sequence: CASSLAGGGYNQPQHF. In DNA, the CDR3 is TGTGCCAGCAGCTTGGCCGGGGGCGGGTACAATCAGCCCCAGCATTTT.

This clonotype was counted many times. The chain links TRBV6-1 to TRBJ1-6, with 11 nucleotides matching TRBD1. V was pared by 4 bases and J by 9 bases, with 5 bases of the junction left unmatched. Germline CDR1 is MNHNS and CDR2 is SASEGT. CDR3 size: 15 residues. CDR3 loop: CASSVDRGQGSPLHF. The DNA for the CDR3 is TGTGCCAGCAGTGTGGACAGGGGGCAGGGTTCACCCCTCCACTTT.

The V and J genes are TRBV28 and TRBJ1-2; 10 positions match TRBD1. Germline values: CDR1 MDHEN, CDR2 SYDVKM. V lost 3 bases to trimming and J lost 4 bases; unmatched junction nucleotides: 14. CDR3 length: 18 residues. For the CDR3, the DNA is TGTGCCAGCAGTTTGGCGGGACTCAGGACAGGGGGTTCCTATGGCTACACCTTC. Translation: CASSLAGLRTGGSYGYTF.

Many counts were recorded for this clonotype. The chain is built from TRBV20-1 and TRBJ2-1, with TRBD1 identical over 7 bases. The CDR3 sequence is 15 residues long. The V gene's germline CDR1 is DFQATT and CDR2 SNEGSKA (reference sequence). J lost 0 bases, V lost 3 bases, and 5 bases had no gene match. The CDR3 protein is CSASAGTVSYNEQFF. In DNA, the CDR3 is TGCAGTGCTAGCGCCGGGACAGTCTCCTACAATGAGCAGTTCTTC.

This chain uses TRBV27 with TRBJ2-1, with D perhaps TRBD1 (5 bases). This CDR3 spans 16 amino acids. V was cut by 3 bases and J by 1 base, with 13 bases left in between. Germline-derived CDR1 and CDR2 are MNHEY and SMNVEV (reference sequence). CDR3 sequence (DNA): TGTGCCAGCAGTTTGTTGGGGCGTGGGTCCTACAATGAGCAGTTCTTC. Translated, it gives CASSLLGRGSYNEQFF.

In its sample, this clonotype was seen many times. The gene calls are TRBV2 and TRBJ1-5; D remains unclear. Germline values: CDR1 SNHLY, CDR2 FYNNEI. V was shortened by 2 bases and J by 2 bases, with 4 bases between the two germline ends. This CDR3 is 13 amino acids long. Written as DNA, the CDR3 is TGTGCCAGCAGTGAAAGACGCAATCAGCCCCAGCATTTT. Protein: CASSERRNQPQHF.

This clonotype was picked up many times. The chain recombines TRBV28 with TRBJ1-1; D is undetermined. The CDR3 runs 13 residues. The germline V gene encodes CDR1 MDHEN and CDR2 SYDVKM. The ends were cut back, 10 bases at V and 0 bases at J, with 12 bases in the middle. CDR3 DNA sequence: TGTGCCACCATCAACCCCCTGAACACTGAAGCTTTCTTT. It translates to CATINPLNTEAFF.

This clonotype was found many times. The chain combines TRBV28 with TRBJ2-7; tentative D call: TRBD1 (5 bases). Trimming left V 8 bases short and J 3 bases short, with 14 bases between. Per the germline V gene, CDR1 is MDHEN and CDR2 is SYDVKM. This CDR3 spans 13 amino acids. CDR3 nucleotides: TGTGCCAGCGGTACAGGATTCCTCTACGAGCAGTACTTC. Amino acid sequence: CASGTGFLYEQYF.

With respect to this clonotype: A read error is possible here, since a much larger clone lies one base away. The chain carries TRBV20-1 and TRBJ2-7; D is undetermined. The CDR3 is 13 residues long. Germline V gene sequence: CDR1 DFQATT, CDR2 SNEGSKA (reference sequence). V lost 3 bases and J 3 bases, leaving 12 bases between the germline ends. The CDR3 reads CSASYMVSYEQYF. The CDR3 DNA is TGCAGTGCTAGTTACATGGTGAGCTACGAGCAGTACTTC.

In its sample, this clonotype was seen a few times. As DNA, the CDR3 is TGTGCCTGGAATTGGGGAACATCCAATGAGCAGTTCTTC. Protein product: CAWNWGTSNEQFF. The chain has TRBV30 and TRBJ2-1, with D unclear. The CDR3 consists of 13 residues. V shed 4 bases and J shed 6 bases, with 13 bases lying between them. CDR1 GTSNPN and CDR2 SVGIG come from the germline V gene (reference sequence).

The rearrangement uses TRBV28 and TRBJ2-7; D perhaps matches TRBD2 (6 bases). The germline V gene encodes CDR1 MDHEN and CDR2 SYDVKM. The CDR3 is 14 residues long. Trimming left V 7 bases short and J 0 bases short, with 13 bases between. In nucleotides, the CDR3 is TGTGCCAGCATTGCGGGAACAGCCTCCTACGAGCAGTACTTC. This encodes CASIAGTASYEQYF.

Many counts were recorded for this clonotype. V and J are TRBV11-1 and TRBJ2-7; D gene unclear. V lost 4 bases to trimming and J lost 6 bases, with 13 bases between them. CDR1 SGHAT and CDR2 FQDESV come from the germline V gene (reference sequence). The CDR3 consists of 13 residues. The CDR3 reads CASSSSRPSEQYF. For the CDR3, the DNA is TGTGCCAGCAGCTCTTCCAGGCCCAGCGAGCAGTACTTC.

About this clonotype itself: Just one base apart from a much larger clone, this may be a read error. The CDR3 sequence: CASSRISGHTEAFF. CDR3 sequence (DNA): TGTGCCAGCAGCCGAATCAGCGGGCACACTGAAGCTTTCTTT. This chain joins TRBV30 and TRBJ1-1; D call uncertain. The V gene lost 8 bases and the J gene lost 3 bases, with 19 bases spanning the gap. This CDR3 is built from 14 residues. Germline values: CDR1 GTSNPN, CDR2 SVGIG (reference sequence).

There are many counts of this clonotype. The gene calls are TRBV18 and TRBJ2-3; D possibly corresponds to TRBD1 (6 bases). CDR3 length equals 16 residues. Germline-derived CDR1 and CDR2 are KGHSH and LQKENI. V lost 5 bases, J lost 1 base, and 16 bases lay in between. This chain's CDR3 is CASSGLTGGRTDTQYF. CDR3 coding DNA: TGTGCCAGCTCAGGCTTGACAGGCGGGCGCACAGATACGCAGTATTTT.

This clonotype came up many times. The CDR3 sequence: CSARGLSSYNEQFF. CDR3 sequence (DNA): TGCAGTGCTAGAGGACTTAGCTCCTACAATGAGCAGTTCTTC. The V and J genes are TRBV20-1 and TRBJ2-1; D ambiguous. The CDR3 runs to 14 residues. Germline V gives CDR1 DFQATT, CDR2 SNEGSKA (reference sequence). The germline V and J ends were trimmed by 1 base and 0 bases, with 7 bases remaining between them.

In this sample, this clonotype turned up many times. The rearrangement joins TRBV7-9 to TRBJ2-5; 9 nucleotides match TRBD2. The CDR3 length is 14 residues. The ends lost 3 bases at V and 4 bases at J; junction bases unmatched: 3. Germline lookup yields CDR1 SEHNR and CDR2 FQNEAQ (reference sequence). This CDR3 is CASSLTSGPETQYF. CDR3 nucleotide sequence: TGTGCCAGCAGCTTGACTAGCGGCCCAGAGACCCAGTACTTC. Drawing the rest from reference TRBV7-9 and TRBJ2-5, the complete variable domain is DTGVSQNPRHKITKRGQNVTFRCDPISEHNRLYWYRQTLGQGPEFLTYFQNEAQLEKSRLLSDRFSAERPKGSFSTLEIQRTEQGDSAMYLCASSLTSGPETQYFGPGTRLLVL.

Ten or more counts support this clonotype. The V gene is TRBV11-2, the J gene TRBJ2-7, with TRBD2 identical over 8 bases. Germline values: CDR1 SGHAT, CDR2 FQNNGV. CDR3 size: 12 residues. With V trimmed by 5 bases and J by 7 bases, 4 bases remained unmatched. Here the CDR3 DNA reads TGTGCCAGCAGCCTACTAGCGGAGGAGCAGTACTTC. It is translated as CASSLLAEEQYF.

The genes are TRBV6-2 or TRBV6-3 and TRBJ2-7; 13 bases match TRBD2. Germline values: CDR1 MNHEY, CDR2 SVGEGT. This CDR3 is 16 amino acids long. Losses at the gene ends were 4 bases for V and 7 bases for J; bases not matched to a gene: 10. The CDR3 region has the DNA TGTGCCAGCAGTTGGGGACTAGCGGGAATTCAAGGGGAGCAGTACTTC. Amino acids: CASSWGLAGIQGEQYF.